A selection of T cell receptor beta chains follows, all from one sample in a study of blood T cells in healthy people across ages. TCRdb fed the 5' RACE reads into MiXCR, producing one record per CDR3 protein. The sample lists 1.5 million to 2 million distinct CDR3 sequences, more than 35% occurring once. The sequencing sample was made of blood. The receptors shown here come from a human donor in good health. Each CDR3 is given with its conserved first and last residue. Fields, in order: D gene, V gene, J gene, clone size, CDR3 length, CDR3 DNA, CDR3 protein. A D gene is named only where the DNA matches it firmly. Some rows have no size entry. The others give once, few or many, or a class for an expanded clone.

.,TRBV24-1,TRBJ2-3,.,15,TGTGCCACCAGTGACACCGCCGGGACGGCAGATACGCAGTATTTT,CATSDTAGTADTQYF
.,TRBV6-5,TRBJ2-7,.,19,TGTGCCAGCAGTTACTCGATCCGCCGCGCAGGTGGTAGCTCCTACGAGCAGTACTTC,CASSYSIRRAGGSSYEQYF
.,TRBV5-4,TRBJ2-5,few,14,TGTGCCAGCAGCTTCTACAGCCACCAAGAGACCCAGTACTTC,CASSFYSHQETQYF
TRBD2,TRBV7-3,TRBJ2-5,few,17,TGTGCCAGCAGTTTCGCCGGGACTAGCGGGGGCCAAGAGACCCAGTACTTC,CASSFAGTSGGQETQYF
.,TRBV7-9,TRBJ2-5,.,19,TGTGCCAGCAGCTCCCACCTGGGAGGGGGACCCGCGATGAGGGAGACCCAGTACTTC,CASSSHLGGGPAMRETQYF
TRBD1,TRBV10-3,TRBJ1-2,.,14,TGTGCCATCGAAAGCAGGACAGGGGGCTATGGCTACACCTTC,CAIESRTGGYGYTF
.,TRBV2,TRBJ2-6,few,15,TGTGCCAGCAGTGTCGGGTTTGCTGGGGCCAACGTCCTGACTTTC,CASSVGFAGANVLTF
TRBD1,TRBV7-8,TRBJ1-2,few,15,TGTGCCAGCAGCCTACACAGGGGTCAGGCTTATGGCTACACCTTC,CASSLHRGQAYGYTF
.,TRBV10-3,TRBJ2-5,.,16,TGTGCCATCAGTGTTGAGGGGGGCAGGGGACAGGAGACCCAGTACTTC,CAISVEGGRGQETQYF
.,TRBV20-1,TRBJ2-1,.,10,TGCAGTGTGTTGAGGAATGAGCAGTTCTTC,CSVLRNEQFF
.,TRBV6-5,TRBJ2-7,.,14,TGTGCCAGCAGGTACTCGGGGAGCTCCTACGAGCAGTACTTC,CASRYSGSSYEQYF